Below are 18 T cell receptor beta chains sequenced from a single sample in a study of control samples from healthy donors and cancer patients. Sequencing used immunoSEQ multiplex PCR; TCRdb keeps in-frame clones, though not all of them. The sample lists 350,000 to 450,000 clones, around 90% occurring once. The specimen was PBMCs. All receptors derive from a man aged 35-49 years with head and neck cancer.

This clone was seen a few times. Other DNA sequences from this sample encode an identical CDR3 as well. This chain uses TRBV12-3 or TRBV12-4 with TRBJ1-2; D unclear. This CDR3 is built from 12 residues. V lost 6 bases, J lost 2 bases, and 7 bases lay in between. The CDR3 protein is CASSLGNYGYTF. Written as DNA, the CDR3 is TGTGCCAGCAGCCTGGGAAACTATGGCTACACCTTC.

This chain connects TRBV4-1 to TRBJ2-3; D gene unclear. The CDR3 spans 13 residues. The germline CDR1 and CDR2 sequences are MGHRA and YSYEKL. Trimming removed 7 bases from V and 6 bases from J, with 14 bases in between. The CDR3 sequence is CASTTIGLDTQYF. CDR3 DNA sequence: TGCGCCAGCACCACGATAGGGTTGGATACGCAGTATTTT.

The chain joins TRBV18 to TRBJ2-7, with a tentative D call TRBD1 (6 bases). The germline CDR1 and CDR2 sequences are KGHSH and LQKENI. The CDR3 is made up of 14 amino acids. V gave up 4 bases and J gave up 5 bases, with 15 bases separating them. CDR3 loop: CASSQPQGGNEQYF. The CDR3 DNA is TGTGCCAGCTCACAACCACAGGGTGGGAACGAGCAGTACTTC.

J is TRBJ1-6 and V is TRBV19; TRBD1 might be the D (5 bases). There are 15 residues in the CDR3. Germline V gives CDR1 LNHDA, CDR2 SQIVND (reference sequence). Trimming left V 4 bases short and J 10 bases short, with 17 bases between. CDR3 in amino acids: CASSTRAGRESPLHF. CDR3 DNA: TGTGCCAGTAGTACAAGGGCAGGGCGAGAGTCACCCCTCCACTTT.

The gene calls are TRBV4-2 and TRBJ1-2; D not resolved. The CDR3 spans 12 residues. CDR1 is LGHNA and CDR2 is YNFKEQ in the germline V gene. Trimming left V 3 bases short and J 6 bases short, with 8 bases between. This CDR3 is CASSQVGDGYTF. The CDR3 nucleotides are TGTGCCAGCAGCCAGGTGGGTGATGGCTACACCTTC.

The rearrangement uses TRBV20-1 and TRBJ2-5; 9 nucleotides match TRBD1. J was trimmed by 5 bases and V by 3 bases; bases with no gene match: 10. The CDR3 loop spans 15 amino acids. CDR1 DFQATT and CDR2 SNEGSKA come from the germline V gene (reference sequence). CDR3 DNA: TGCAGTGCTAGTACCGGGACAGGGACCGGGGAGACCCAGTACTTC. It is translated as CSASTGTGTGETQYF.

V gene TRBV12-5 combines with J gene TRBJ2-5; D is unresolved. CDR3 length equals 15 residues. CDR1 and CDR2 (germline): LGHNT, FRNRAP. The ends were cut back, 1 base at V and 7 bases at J, with 16 bases in the middle. CDR3 region: CASGLDTTAPGTQYF. The CDR3 nucleotides read TGTGCTAGTGGTTTGGACACGACCGCTCCGGGGACCCAGTACTTC.

This chain joins TRBV29-1 and TRBJ1-1; D is uncertain. Germline lookup yields CDR1 SQVTM and CDR2 ANQGSEA. The CDR3 sequence is 13 residues long. V lost 6 bases to trimming and J lost 5 bases, with 16 bases between them. CDR3 nucleotide sequence: TGCAGCGTCCGCTCTTGGGGTAAAACTGAAGCTTTCTTT. Translation: CSVRSWGKTEAFF.

This clone was seen just once. The chain carries TRBV28 and TRBJ2-3; TRBD2 matches 11 bases. V lost 4 bases and J lost 5; bases outside the gene matches: 5. Germline CDR1 and CDR2: MDHEN and SYDVKM. The CDR3 extends over 15 amino acids. Here the CDR3 DNA reads TGTGCCAGCAGTTATTCTAGCGGGAGGCTAGATACGCAGTATTTT. Translating gives CASSYSSGRLDTQYF. Full variable domain (outside the CDR3, taken from reference TRBV28 and TRBJ2-3): DVKVTQSSRYLVKRTGEKVFLECVQDMDHENMFWYRQDPGLGLRLIYFSYDVKMKEKGDIPEGYSVSREKKERFSLILESASTNQTSMYLCASSYSSGRLDTQYFGPGTRLTVL.

The chain is built from TRBV28 and TRBJ2-7; 7 bases line up with TRBD2. Unmatched junction bases numbered 12, after V lost 4 bases and J lost 3 bases. Per germline, CDR1 MDHEN and CDR2 SYDVKM. This CDR3 has 16 residues. The CDR3 nucleotides read TGTGCCAGCAGTTCCCCTCTGGAGCGGGGAGGCTACGAGCAGTACTTC. It is translated as CASSSPLERGGYEQYF.

This chain uses TRBV5-4 with TRBJ1-6, with D tentatively TRBD1 (5 bases). CDR1 is SGHNT, CDR2 YYREEE, per germline (reference sequence). This CDR3 is built from 14 residues. V lost 4 bases and J 6 bases, leaving 11 bases between the germline ends. The CDR3 bases are TGTGCCAGCAGCGTCGACAGCGGTAATTCACCCCTCCACTTT. It specifies CASSVDSGNSPLHF.

The J gene is TRBJ1-3, the V gene TRBV5-1; the match to TRBD1 covers 10 bases. CDR1 and CDR2 (germline): SGHRS, YFSETQ. The length of the CDR3 is 17 residues. V shed 2 bases, J shed 4 bases, and the junction held 9 bases outside the gene matches. CDR3: CASSFAGGQGGGNTIYF. The CDR3 bases are TGCGCCAGCAGCTTCGCGGGAGGACAGGGGGGAGGAAACACCATATATTTT.

The CDR3 reads CASSLSGKSLQGETQYF. DNA for the CDR3: TGTGCCAGCAGCTTGAGCGGGAAAAGTCTACAGGGGGAGACCCAGTACTTC. V is TRBV5-8 and J is TRBJ2-5, with D perhaps matching TRBD1 or TRBD2 (7 bases each). Trimming cost V 1 base and J 5 bases, with 21 bases left between them. CDR1 is SGHTS and CDR2 is YDEGEE in the germline V gene. The CDR3 runs 17 residues.

This clone was detected once. The DNA for the CDR3 is TGTGCCAGCAGCCAGGGACTATATGGGGGGGCCCAAGAGACCCAGTACTTC. Residues: CASSQGLYGGAQETQYF. This chain uses TRBV11-2 with TRBJ2-5, with D maybe TRBD2 (7 bases). The CDR3 is 17 amino acids. Per the germline V gene, CDR1 is SGHAT and CDR2 is FQNNGV. The V and J ends lost 5 bases and 1 base respectively, with 20 bases between them. The whole variable domain, filled in from reference TRBV11-2 and TRBJ2-5, reads EAGVAQSPRYKIIEKRQSVAFWCNPISGHATLYWYQQILGQGPKLLIQFQNNGVVDDSQLPKDRFSAERLKGVDSTLKIQPAKLEDSAVYLCASSQGLYGGAQETQYFGPGTRLLVL.

The sample holds a few counts of this clone. This sequence joins TRBV19 and TRBJ1-2, with 9 nucleotides matching TRBD1. The V gene's germline CDR1 is LNHDA and CDR2 SQIVND (reference sequence). The CDR3 loop spans 14 amino acids. J lost 7 bases, V lost 5 bases, and 8 bases had no gene match. The CDR3 bases are TGTGCCAGTAGTCCTGGACAGGGGAGTAGTGGCTACACCTTC. Its translation: CASSPGQGSSGYTF.

The rearrangement joins TRBV24-1 to TRBJ2-2; no clear D. Trimming cost V 2 bases and J 5 bases, with 17 bases left between them. CDR1 is KGHDR and CDR2 is SFDVKD in the germline V gene. CDR3 length: 17 amino acids. The CDR3 loop reads CATSDSRVDVGTGELFF. The CDR3 DNA reads as TGTGCCACCAGTGATTCCCGAGTTGATGTCGGGACCGGGGAGCTGTTTTTT.

The chain uses TRBV7-2 and TRBJ2-2; 8 nucleotides align to TRBD1. This CDR3 has 15 residues. V lost 1 base and J lost 3; bases outside the gene matches: 1. Per the germline V gene, CDR1 is SGHTA and CDR2 is FQGNSA. The CDR3 DNA reads TGTGCCAGCAGCTTAGGACAGGGGCACACCGGGGAGCTGTTTTTT. Amino acid sequence: CASSLGQGHTGELFF.

The V gene is TRBV24-1, the J gene TRBJ2-5; no definite D call. Germline V gives CDR1 KGHDR, CDR2 SFDVKD. V lost 9 bases and J lost 0, with 7 bases in between. The CDR3 runs to 12 residues. The CDR3 spells CATRGHQETQYF. CDR3 bases: TGTGCCACCCGAGGCCACCAAGAGACCCAGTACTTC.